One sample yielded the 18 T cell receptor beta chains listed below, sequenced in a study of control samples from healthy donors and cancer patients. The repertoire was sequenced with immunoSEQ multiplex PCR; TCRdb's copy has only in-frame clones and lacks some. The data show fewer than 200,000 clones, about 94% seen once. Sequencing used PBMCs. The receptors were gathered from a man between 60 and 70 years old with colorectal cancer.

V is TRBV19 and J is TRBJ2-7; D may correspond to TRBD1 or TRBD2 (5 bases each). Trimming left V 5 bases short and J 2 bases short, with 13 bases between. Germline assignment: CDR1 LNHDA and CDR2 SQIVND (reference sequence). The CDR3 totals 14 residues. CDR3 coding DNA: TGTGCCAGTAGTGTCGACAGAGGGCCCTACGAGCAGTACTTC. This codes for CASSVDRGPYEQYF.

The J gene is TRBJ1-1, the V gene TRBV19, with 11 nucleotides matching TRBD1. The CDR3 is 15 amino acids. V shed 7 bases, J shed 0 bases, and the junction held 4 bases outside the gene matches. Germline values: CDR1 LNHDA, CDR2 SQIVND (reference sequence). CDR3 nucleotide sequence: TGTGCCAGTACCCGGGACAGGGGGGTGAACACTGAAGCTTTCTTT. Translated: CASTRDRGVNTEAFF.

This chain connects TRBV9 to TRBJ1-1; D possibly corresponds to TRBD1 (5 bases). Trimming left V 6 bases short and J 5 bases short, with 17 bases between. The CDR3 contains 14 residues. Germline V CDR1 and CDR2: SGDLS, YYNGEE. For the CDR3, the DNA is TGTGCCAGCACCTCTAGCCTGGGGGGGACTGAAGCTTTCTTT. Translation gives CASTSSLGGTEAFF.

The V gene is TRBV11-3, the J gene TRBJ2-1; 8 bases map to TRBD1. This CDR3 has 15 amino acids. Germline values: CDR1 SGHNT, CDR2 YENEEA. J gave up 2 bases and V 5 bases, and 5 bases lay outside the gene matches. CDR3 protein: CASSQGQDTYNEQFF. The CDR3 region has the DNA TGTGCCAGCAGCCAGGGACAGGATACCTACAATGAGCAGTTCTTC.

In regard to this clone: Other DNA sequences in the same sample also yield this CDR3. The CDR3 here is CASSIGQMNTEAFF. The CDR3 bases are TGTGCCAGTAGTATCGGTCAGATGAACACTGAAGCTTTCTTT. V and J are TRBV19 and TRBJ1-1; D unresolved. Germline assignment: CDR1 LNHDA and CDR2 SQIVND (reference sequence). This CDR3 has 14 amino acids. Trimming removed 3 bases from V and 0 bases from J, with 8 bases in between.

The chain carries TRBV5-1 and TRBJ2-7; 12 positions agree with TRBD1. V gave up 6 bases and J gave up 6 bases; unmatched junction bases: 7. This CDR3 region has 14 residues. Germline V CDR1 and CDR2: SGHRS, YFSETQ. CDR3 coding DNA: TGCGCCAGCAACACCGGGACAGGGGGCCTCGAGCAGTACTTC. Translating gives CASNTGTGGLEQYF.

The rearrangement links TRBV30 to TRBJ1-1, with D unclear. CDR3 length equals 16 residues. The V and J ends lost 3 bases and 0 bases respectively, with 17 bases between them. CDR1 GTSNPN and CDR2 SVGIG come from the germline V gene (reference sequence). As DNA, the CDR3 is TGTGCCTGGAGAAAAGGGAATAGGGCCATGAACACTGAAGCTTTCTTT. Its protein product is CAWRKGNRAMNTEAFF.

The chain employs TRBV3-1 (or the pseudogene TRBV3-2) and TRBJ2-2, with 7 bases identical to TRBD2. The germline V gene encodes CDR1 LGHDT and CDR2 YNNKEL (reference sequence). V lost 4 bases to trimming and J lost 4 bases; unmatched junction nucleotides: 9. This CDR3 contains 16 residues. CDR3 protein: CASSPWGAGSTGELFF. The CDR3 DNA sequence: TGTGCCAGCAGCCCGTGGGGAGCGGGGAGCACCGGGGAGCTGTTTTTT.

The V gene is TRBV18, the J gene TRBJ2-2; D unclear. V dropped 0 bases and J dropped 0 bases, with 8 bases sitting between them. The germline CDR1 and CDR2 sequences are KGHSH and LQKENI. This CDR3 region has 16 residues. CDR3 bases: TGTGCCAGCTCACCACCTGGCGCAGCGAACACCGGGGAGCTGTTTTTT. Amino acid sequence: CASSPPGAANTGELFF.

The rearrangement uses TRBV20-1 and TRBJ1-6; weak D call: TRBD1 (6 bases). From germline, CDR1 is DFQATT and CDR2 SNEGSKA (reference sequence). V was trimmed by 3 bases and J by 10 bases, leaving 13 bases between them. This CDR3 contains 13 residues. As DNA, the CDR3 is TGCAGTGCTAGTGAGCAGGGGAGCTCACCCCTCCACTTT. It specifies CSASEQGSSPLHF.

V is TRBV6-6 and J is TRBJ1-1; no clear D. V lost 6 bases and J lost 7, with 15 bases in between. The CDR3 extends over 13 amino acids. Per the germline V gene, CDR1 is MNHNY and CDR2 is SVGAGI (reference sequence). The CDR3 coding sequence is TGTGCCAGCAGCATGAGTGGCAGCGTTGAAGCTTTCTTT. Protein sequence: CASSMSGSVEAFF.

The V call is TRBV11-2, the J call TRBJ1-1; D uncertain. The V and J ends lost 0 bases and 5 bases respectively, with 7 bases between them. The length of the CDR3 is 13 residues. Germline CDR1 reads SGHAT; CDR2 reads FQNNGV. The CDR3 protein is CASSLDRQTEAFF. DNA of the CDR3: TGTGCCAGCAGCTTAGATCGGCAGACTGAAGCTTTCTTT.

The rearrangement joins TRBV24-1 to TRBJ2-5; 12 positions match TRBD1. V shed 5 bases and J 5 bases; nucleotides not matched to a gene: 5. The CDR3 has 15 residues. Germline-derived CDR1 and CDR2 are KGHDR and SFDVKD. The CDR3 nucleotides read TGTGCCACCAGTGCCGGGACAGGGGGCGCGGAGACCCAGTACTTC. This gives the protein CATSAGTGGAETQYF.

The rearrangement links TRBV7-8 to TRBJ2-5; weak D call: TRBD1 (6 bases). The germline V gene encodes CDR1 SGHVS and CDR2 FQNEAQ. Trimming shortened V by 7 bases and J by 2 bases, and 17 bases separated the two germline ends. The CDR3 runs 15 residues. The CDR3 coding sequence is TGTGCCAGCACCGCCGTAGGGGGACGGCAAGAGACCCAGTACTTC. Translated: CASTAVGGRQETQYF.

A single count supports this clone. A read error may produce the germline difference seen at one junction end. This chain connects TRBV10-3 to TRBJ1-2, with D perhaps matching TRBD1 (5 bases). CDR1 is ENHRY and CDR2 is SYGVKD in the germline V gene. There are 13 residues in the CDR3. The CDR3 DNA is TGTGCCATAAGTGGGGGGGAAGGGTATGGCTACACCTTC. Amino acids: CAISGGEGYGYTF.

The CDR3: CASSLAAMNTEAFF. The CDR3 DNA sequence: TGTGCCAGCAGCTTGGCAGCCATGAACACTGAAGCTTTCTTT. This chain joins TRBV13 and TRBJ1-1, with D unresolved. V was cut by 3 bases and J by 0 bases, with 8 bases left in between. CDR3 length: 14 amino acids. Germline-derived CDR1 and CDR2 are PRHDT and FYEKMQ (reference sequence).

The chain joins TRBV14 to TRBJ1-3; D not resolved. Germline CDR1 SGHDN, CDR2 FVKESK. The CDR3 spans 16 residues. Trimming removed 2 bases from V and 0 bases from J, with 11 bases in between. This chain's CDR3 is CASSQQEVSSGNTIYF. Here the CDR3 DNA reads TGTGCCAGCAGCCAACAGGAGGTTTCCTCTGGAAACACCATATATTTT.

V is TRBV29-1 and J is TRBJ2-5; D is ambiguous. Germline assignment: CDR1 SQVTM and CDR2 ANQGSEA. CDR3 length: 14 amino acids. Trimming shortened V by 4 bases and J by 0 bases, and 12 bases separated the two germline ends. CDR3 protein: CSVASMADQETQYF. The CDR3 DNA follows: TGCAGCGTTGCCTCAATGGCGGACCAAGAGACCCAGTACTTC.